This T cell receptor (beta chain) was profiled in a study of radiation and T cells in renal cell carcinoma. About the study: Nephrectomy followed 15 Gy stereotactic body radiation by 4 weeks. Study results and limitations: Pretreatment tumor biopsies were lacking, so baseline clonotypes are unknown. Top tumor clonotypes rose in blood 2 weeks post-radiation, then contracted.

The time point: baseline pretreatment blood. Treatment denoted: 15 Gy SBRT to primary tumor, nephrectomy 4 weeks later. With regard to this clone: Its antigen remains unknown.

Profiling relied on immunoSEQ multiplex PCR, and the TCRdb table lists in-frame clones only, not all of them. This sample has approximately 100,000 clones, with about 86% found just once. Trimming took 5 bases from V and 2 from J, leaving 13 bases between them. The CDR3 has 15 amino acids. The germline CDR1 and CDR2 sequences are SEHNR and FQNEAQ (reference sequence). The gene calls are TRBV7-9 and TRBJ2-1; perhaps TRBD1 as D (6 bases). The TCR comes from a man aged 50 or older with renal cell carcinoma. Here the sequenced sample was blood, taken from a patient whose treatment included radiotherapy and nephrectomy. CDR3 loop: CASSPAQGTYNEQFF. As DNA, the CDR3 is TGTGCCAGCAGCCCGGCCCAGGGGACCTACAATGAGCAGTTCTTC.